Sequencing of this T cell receptor beta chain was carried out in a study of shared clonotypes between healthy human individuals. Study results and limitations: Naive subsets usually exceeded memory subsets in estimated richness. Several donors shared 5% to 5.5% of their naive CD4 clonotypes.

Remarks on this clone: Its antigen remains unidentified.

The CDR3 is made up of 17 amino acids. CDR1 LNHDA and CDR2 SQIVND come from the germline V gene (reference sequence). V lost 3 bases and J lost 3, with 17 bases in between. A deep-level run was used for the assay. Generated by immunoSEQ multiplex PCR, the TCRdb table keeps only in-frame clones and is missing some. The table includes a few million clones, just over 90% detected once. The specimen was naive CD4+ T cells from PBMCs. Subset noted: CD45RA+ positively selected. The rearrangement joins TRBV19 to TRBJ2-2, with a weak D call TRBD2 (5 bases). The receptor comes from a man aged 18 to 29 in good health. Some clones in this sample may be carry-over from other donors' samples. The CDR3 spells CASSIKGVLGYTGELFF. In nucleotides, the CDR3 is TGTGCCAGTAGTATTAAGGGAGTGTTGGGATACACCGGGGAGCTGTTTTTT. Full variable domain (missing parts from reference TRBV19 and TRBJ2-2): DGGITQSPKYLFRKEGQNVTLSCEQNLNHDAMYWYRQDPGQGLRLIYYSQIVNDFQKGDIAEGYSVSREKKESFPLTVTSAQKNPTAFYLCASSIKGVLGYTGELFFGEGSRLTVL.